This entry features one T cell receptor (beta chain) sequence. J lost 6 bases, V lost 5 bases, and 12 bases had no gene match. Germline CDR1 reads SNHLY; CDR2 reads FYNNEI. The CDR3 has 16 residues. The data were obtained in a study of blood T cell repertoires in COVID-19. Measured with immunoSEQ multiplex PCR; TCRdb has only the in-frame clones, and not every one. Among 100,000 or so clones listed, approximately 93% were seen once. The sequence was obtained from a man aged 55 to 70 with acute or convalescent COVID-19. This sequence joins TRBV2 and TRBJ2-3, with 9 bases aligning to TRBD1. Sequenced sample: peripheral blood. Here the CDR3 reads CASSPDRGFIVDTQYF. In nucleotides, the CDR3 is TGTGCCAGCAGTCCTGACAGGGGGTTCATCGTCGATACGCAGTATTTT.